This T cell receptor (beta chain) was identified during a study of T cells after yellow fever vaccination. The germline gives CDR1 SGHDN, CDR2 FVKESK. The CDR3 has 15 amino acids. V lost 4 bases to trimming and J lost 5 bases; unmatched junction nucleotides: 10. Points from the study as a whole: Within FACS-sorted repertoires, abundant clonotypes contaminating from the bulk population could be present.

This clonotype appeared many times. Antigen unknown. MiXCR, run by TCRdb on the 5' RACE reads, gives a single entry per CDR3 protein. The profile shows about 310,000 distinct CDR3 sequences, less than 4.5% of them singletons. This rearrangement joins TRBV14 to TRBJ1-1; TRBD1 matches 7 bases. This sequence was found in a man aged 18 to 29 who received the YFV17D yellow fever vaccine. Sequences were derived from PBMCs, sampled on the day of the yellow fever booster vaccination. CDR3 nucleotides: TGTGCCAGCAGCCGGAGAGGGGGCCCCGGGACTGAAGCTTTCTTT. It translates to CASSRRGGPGTEAFF.